This TCR beta chain derives from a study of cytomegalovirus exposure and HLA in healthy donors. Study-level results: The likely explanation for a cluster of highly shared sequence variants was sequencing artifact.

This clone was seen a single time. Its matching antigen is unknown. With 60 Vbeta and 13 Jbeta primers, the PCR was carried out. The protocol was immunoSEQ multiplex PCR, while the TCRdb copy is restricted to in-frame clones and leaves out a portion. This sample carries 99,000 or so clones, about 79% of them seen once, and the ten largest clones take 2.5% to 3.5%. V lost 5 bases and J lost 9; bases outside the gene matches: 11. The CDR3 consists of 15 residues. Germline values: CDR1 SGHAT, CDR2 FQNNGV. The source of this sequence is a male donor in good health and CMV-seropositive. Material for sequencing was PBMCs. The gene calls are TRBV11-2 and TRBJ2-1; 9 bases are shared with TRBD2. CDR3 loop: CASSPTAGGRSEQFF. The CDR3 nucleotides read TGTGCCAGCAGCCCCACAGCGGGGGGCCGAAGTGAGCAGTTCTTC.